A single T cell receptor beta chain is shown here with its context. These data are taken from a study of blood T cell repertoires in COVID-19. Repertoires were generated with immunoSEQ multiplex PCR, while TCRdb's copy carries only in-frame clones and drops some. The sample carries more than 85,000 clones, about 80% recorded once. The CDR3 is 16 residues long. With 5 bases removed from V and 2 bases from J, the gap between germline ends came to 14 bases. Germline loops: CDR1 SGHRS, CDR2 YFSETQ. The clonotype comes from a man between 65 and 79 years old with acute or convalescent COVID-19. Source material: peripheral blood. V gene TRBV5-1 combines with J gene TRBJ2-6, with D unclear. The CDR3 region has the DNA TGCGCCAGCAGTTTAATTAGTGTGCCTGGGGCCAACGTCCTGACTTTC. As protein: CASSLISVPGANVLTF.